The rows below give T cell receptor beta chains drawn from one sample of a study of human T cells and chemical hapten exposure. MiXCR was run by TCRdb on the RACE reads, yielding one entry per CDR3 protein. Of 250,000 or so distinct CDR3 sequences in the sample, approximately 7.5% are singletons; the top ten hold around 1.2%. Sequences were derived from whole blood, sampled in connection with sensitization to the hapten diphenylcyclopropenone (DPC). The receptors were sampled from a young man with alopecia areata. Some clones in this sample may be carry-over from other donors' samples. Each CDR3 is given without its conserved first and last residue. Each record gives: V gene, clone size, CDR3 protein. Clone size is shown for a subset of rows, as once, few, many or a class of expanded clone.

TRBV27	many	ASRKQANTEAF
TRBV2	-	ASKPDLSTGELF
TRBV6-1	-	ASREDALYQPQH
TRBV7-2	few	ASSLRSLAGEETQY
TRBV11-2	-	ASSLIQGPNTGELF
TRBV9	many	ASSASTGFSGNTIY
TRBV12-3/TRBV12-4	many	ASASGGHYGYT
TRBV12-3/TRBV12-4	-	ASSLKGTEAF
TRBV7-2	few	ASSFAGLSQPQH
TRBV4-1	few	ASSQVDSGANVLT
TRBV6-2/TRBV6-3	-	ASNGGGPKNIQY
TRBV12-3/TRBV12-4	few	ASSFDHGTDSYEQY
TRBV20-1	-	SARDLNGGNLQPQH
TRBV29-1	-	SSKQNEQF
TRBV20-1	many	SARDWVSAASNEKLF
TRBV5-1	few	ASSLDRLTDTQY
TRBV6-4	-	ASSFLFHTDTQY
TRBV11-2	-	ASSSGPPFGTEAF
TRBV4-1	-	ASSQGTVSTEAF
TRBV6-5	-	ASSSGTGNYEQY
TRBV28	-	ASSSAGTGTSEAF